A single sample gave rise to the 17 T cell receptor beta chains below, sequenced in a study of control samples from healthy donors and cancer patients. The repertoire was sequenced with immunoSEQ multiplex PCR; TCRdb's copy has only in-frame clones and lacks some. This table holds about 170,000 clones, approximately 86% found once. The material sequenced was blood. The source is a woman in her twenties or thirties in good health.

The chain combines TRBV7-2 with TRBJ1-5; D unresolved. Germline values: CDR1 SGHTA, CDR2 FQGNSA. This CDR3 has 13 amino acids. V lost 5 bases and J lost 2, with 7 bases in between. For the CDR3, the DNA is TGTGCCAGCAGCGGAGGGCGCAATCAGCCCCAGCATTTT. It translates to CASSGGRNQPQHF.

V is TRBV24-1 and J is TRBJ2-1; unclear D gene. V was cut by 5 bases and J by 3 bases, with 10 bases left in between. This CDR3 has 14 amino acids. In germline, CDR1 is KGHDR, CDR2 SFDVKD. CDR3 sequence reads: CATSAEAVYNEQFF. DNA of the CDR3: TGTGCCACCAGTGCCGAGGCGGTCTACAATGAGCAGTTCTTC.

The chain is built from TRBV10-3 and TRBJ2-7; TRBD1 matches at 7 bases. Germline V gene lookup returns CDR1 ENHRY and CDR2 SYGVKD. V shed 2 bases and J 3 bases; nucleotides not matched to a gene: 4. This CDR3 has 14 residues. CDR3 amino acids: CAISEPTGNYEQYF. In DNA, the CDR3 is TGTGCCATCAGTGAGCCGACAGGGAACTACGAGCAGTACTTC.

The chain joins TRBV5-5 to TRBJ2-7, with D tentatively TRBD1 or TRBD2 (5 bases each). CDR3 length: 13 residues. Trimming took off 6 bases at V and 2 bases at J, with 12 bases between the two ends. In germline, CDR1 is SGHKS, CDR2 YYEKEE (reference sequence). The DNA for the CDR3 is TGTGCCAGCACCCGGGACGTAGCCTACGAGCAGTACTTC. This gives the protein CASTRDVAYEQYF.

J is TRBJ2-3 and V is TRBV14; D remains unclear. The CDR3 length is 15 residues. CDR1 and CDR2 from the germline V gene are SGHDN and FVKESK. The V end was cut by 3 bases, the J end by 0 bases, with 10 bases between. Here the CDR3 DNA reads TGTGCCAGCAGCCACCTCATGCGGAGCACAGATACGCAGTATTTT. Its translation: CASSHLMRSTDTQYF.

The V gene is TRBV7-9, the J gene TRBJ2-7, with TRBD1 identical over 11 bases. The V and J ends lost 4 bases and 2 bases, in that order; junction bases with no gene match: 4. The germline CDR1 and CDR2 sequences are SEHNR and FQNEAQ (reference sequence). This CDR3 is built from 15 residues. The CDR3 DNA is TGTGCCAGCAGCTCGCCGGGACAGGGGGCCTACGAGCAGTACTTC. This encodes CASSSPGQGAYEQYF.

The rearrangement links TRBV10-3 to TRBJ2-1; no clear D. Germline CDR1 is ENHRY and CDR2 is SYGVKD. Trimming shortened V by 7 bases and J by 6 bases, and 13 bases separated the two germline ends. The CDR3 has 13 residues. The CDR3 DNA follows: TGTGCCATCAAGGACGCGAGCGCCAATGAGCAGTTCTTC. This gives the protein CAIKDASANEQFF.

The J gene is TRBJ2-7, the V gene TRBV19; D tentatively reads TRBD1 or TRBD2 (6 bases each). CDR1 is LNHDA, CDR2 SQIVND, per germline (reference sequence). This CDR3 comprises 14 residues. Trimming removed 3 bases from V and 3 bases from J, with 12 bases in between. Written as DNA, the CDR3 is TGTGCCAGTAGTATCGGGGGACACGTCTACGAGCAGTACTTC. Translating gives CASSIGGHVYEQYF.

Only one count was recorded for this clone. This chain links TRBV25-1 with TRBJ1-1; D gene unclear. Trimming took off 3 bases at V and 1 base at J, with 6 bases between the two ends. The germline V gene has CDR1 MGHDK and CDR2 SYGVNS. The CDR3 loop spans 13 amino acids. The chain's CDR3 is CASSDWQNTEAFF. In DNA, the CDR3 is TGTGCCAGCAGTGATTGGCAGAACACTGAAGCTTTCTTT.

V and J are TRBV27 and TRBJ2-5, with TRBD2 identical over 10 bases. CDR3 length: 15 amino acids. Germline CDR1 is MNHEY and CDR2 is SMNVEV (reference sequence). J lost 2 bases, V lost 4 bases, and 4 bases had no gene match. In DNA form, the CDR3 reads TGTGCCAGCAGTTCGACTAGCGGGCTTCAAGAGACCCAGTACTTC. It encodes CASSSTSGLQETQYF.

CDR3 DNA: TGTGCCAGCAGTGAAGCTCGACAGGGGGCAGGCGAGCAGTACTTC. This sequence encodes CASSEARQGAGEQYF. The rearrangement uses TRBV6-1 and TRBJ2-7; TRBD1 aligns across 10 bases. V lost 0 bases to trimming and J lost 6 bases; unmatched junction nucleotides: 5. Germline-derived CDR1 and CDR2 are MNHNS and SASEGT. The CDR3 totals 15 residues.

This chain uses TRBV7-9 with TRBJ2-1; 10 bases map to TRBD1. The germline CDR1 and CDR2 sequences are SEHNR and FQNEAQ (reference sequence). Trimming removed 6 bases from V and 3 bases from J; junction bases left unmatched: 5. CDR3 length equals 15 residues. The CDR3 loop reads CASSSGTGVYNEQFF. CDR3 in DNA: TGTGCCAGCAGTTCTGGGACAGGGGTCTACAATGAGCAGTTCTTC.

The rearrangement uses TRBV20-1 and TRBJ2-7, with D possibly being TRBD1 (5 bases). V dropped 3 bases and J dropped 1 base, with 7 bases sitting between them. Germline CDR1 DFQATT, CDR2 SNEGSKA (reference sequence). The CDR3 length is 12 residues. The CDR3: CSASTGSYEQYV. DNA for the CDR3: TGCAGTGCTAGTACAGGTTCCTACGAGCAGTACGTC.

This rearrangement joins TRBV15 to TRBJ1-1; D might be TRBD1 (5 bases). CDR3 size: 14 residues. V dropped 7 bases and J dropped 7 bases, with 19 bases sitting between them. CDR1 is LNHNV and CDR2 is YYDKDF in the germline V gene (reference sequence). The DNA for the CDR3 is TGTGCCACCAACATACGGGACGGCGGGAATGAAGCTTTCTTT. Protein: CATNIRDGGNEAFF. The complete variable domain, with remaining parts taken from reference TRBV15 and TRBJ1-1, reads DAMVIQNPRYQVTQFGKPVTLSCSQTLNHNVMYWYQQKSSQAPKLLFHYYDKDFNNEADTPDNFQSRRPNTSFCFLDIRSPGLGDTAMYLCATNIRDGGNEAFFGQGTRLTVV.

Concerning this clone: Other DNA sequences in this specimen translate into the identical CDR3. The chain combines TRBV15 with TRBJ2-1, with D possibly matching TRBD2 (5 bases). The V end was cut by 0 bases, the J end by 3 bases, with 9 bases between. Germline CDR1 is LNHNV and CDR2 is YYDKDF (reference sequence). The CDR3 is made up of 15 amino acids. CDR3 region: CATSRDRGSYNEQFF. Written as DNA, the CDR3 is TGTGCCACCAGCAGAGATCGTGGGAGCTACAATGAGCAGTTCTTC.

V gene TRBV24-1 combines with J gene TRBJ1-1; D possibly corresponds to TRBD1 (5 bases). The CDR3 has 15 residues. Germline values: CDR1 KGHDR, CDR2 SFDVKD. V was cut by 4 bases and J by 4 bases, with 15 bases left in between. In nucleotides, the CDR3 is TGTGCCACCAGTGACCCCGGGACTAAAGGCACTGAAGCTTTCTTT. This translates into CATSDPGTKGTEAFF.

Of note for this clone: One end of the junction varies from germline; a read error may be responsible. The genes are TRBV7-7 and TRBJ2-3, with TRBD1 matching 8 bases. The germline V gene encodes CDR1 SSHAT and CDR2 FNYEAQ (reference sequence). This CDR3 region has 16 residues. This chain's CDR3 is CASRDIQGGISDTQYF. For the CDR3, the DNA is TGTGCTAGCAGGGACATACAGGGGGGCATCTCAGATACGCAGTATTTT.